The present TCR beta chain was sequenced within a study of regulatory T cells in long-lasting Graves disease. The overall study: With positive TSH receptor antibodies and over 5 years of antithyroid drugs, Graves' disease was considered persistent. Study-wide findings and caveats: TRBV28, TRBJ1-2 and TRBJ2-5 were favored in persistent disease.

In building TCR beta libraries, iRepertoire HTBI primers were used together with Arm-PCR of CDR3 regions. Each CDR3 protein gets one entry after TCRdb re-called the multiplex PCR reads with MiXCR. Of about 460,000 distinct CDR3 sequences listed, about 20% are singletons. V lost 5 bases and J lost 2; bases outside the gene matches: 8. In germline, CDR1 is LNHDA, CDR2 SQIVND (reference sequence). This CDR3 is 16 amino acids long. Concerning this clonotype: Its antigen is undetermined.

Specified time point: persistent/refractory GD, antithyroid drugs over 5 years with positive TRAb. PBMC-extracted RNA yielded the TCR library. This sample comprised peripheral blood mononuclear cells (PBMCs), obtained when the disease was refractory, from a patient treated with antithyroid drugs. The TCR originated in a female donor with Graves disease. The V and J genes are TRBV19 and TRBJ2-7; 11 nucleotides line up with TRBD1. In DNA form, the CDR3 reads TGTGCCAGTAGTTCGCGGACAGGGGGCTTCACCTACGAGCAGTACTTC. Translating it yields CASSSRTGGFTYEQYF.